Each of the 18 T cell receptor beta chains below was sequenced from the same sample in a study of T cell repertoires in cytomegalovirus infection. No antigen has been assigned to these receptors. TCRdb re-analysed the reads in MiXCR, keeping a single row per CDR3 protein. The data hold fewer than 350,000 distinct CDR3 sequences, with almost 30% observed a single time. The sequences come from cultured PBMCs, collected from culture after CMV antigen stimulation. Receptors originate from a human donor in good health (CMV status not recorded). Some clones in this sample may be carry-over from other donors' samples.

This chain links TRBV27 with TRBJ2-7; D gene uncertain. CDR3 length: 14 amino acids. Germline V gene lookup returns CDR1 MNHEY and CDR2 SMNVEV (reference sequence). The ends were cut back, 4 bases at V and 2 bases at J, with 12 bases in the middle. CDR3 nucleotide sequence: TGTGCCAGCAGTTCAAATCTAAGAGCCTACGAGCAGTACTTC. It encodes CASSSNLRAYEQYF.

This clonotype was found a few times. The J gene is TRBJ2-1, the V gene TRBV12-3 or TRBV12-4; D remains ambiguous. The CDR3 has 14 residues. V was cut by 0 bases and J by 6 bases, with 9 bases left in between. The CDR3 DNA follows: TGTGCCAGCAGTTTAGCGCGAACAAGCAATGAGCAGTTCTTC. Translating gives CASSLARTSNEQFF.

V and J are TRBV27 and TRBJ1-5, with D possibly being TRBD1 (5 bases). V lost 5 bases and J 0 bases, leaving 14 bases between the germline ends. In germline, CDR1 is MNHEY, CDR2 SMNVEV (reference sequence). The CDR3 length is 16 residues. CDR3 region: CASSLRGGVSNQPQHF. CDR3 coding DNA: TGTGCCAGCAGTCTACGTGGGGGGGTTAGCAATCAGCCCCAGCATTTT.

This clonotype was recorded only once. Here the CDR3 reads CASSRGTGGIEQYF. The CDR3 DNA follows: TGTGCCAGCTCGCGGGGGACAGGGGGAATAGAGCAGTACTTC. The rearrangement joins TRBV27 to TRBJ2-7; the match to TRBD1 covers 11 bases. V shed 8 bases and J 7 bases; nucleotides not matched to a gene: 10. The CDR3 runs 14 residues. CDR1 is MNHEY, CDR2 SMNVEV, per germline (reference sequence).

The V gene is TRBV7-6, the J gene TRBJ1-5; 12 nucleotides line up with TRBD1. The CDR3 length is 18 residues. CDR1 is SGHVS and CDR2 is FNYEAQ in the germline V gene. The junction had 9 bases not matched to a gene; V was cut back by 4 bases and J by 2 bases. CDR3 in amino acids: CASSSGTGGVWGNQPQHF. For the CDR3, the DNA is TGTGCCAGCAGCTCCGGGACAGGGGGCGTGTGGGGCAATCAGCCCCAGCATTTT.

J is TRBJ2-1 and V is TRBV12-3 or TRBV12-4, with 11 bases that match TRBD2. The CDR3 covers 17 residues. V shed 3 bases and J 5 bases; nucleotides not matched to a gene: 9. The CDR3, as DNA: TGTGCCAGCAGTTTTTGGGCTAGCGGGGGGCCCGACAATGAGCAGTTCTTC. Its translation: CASSFWASGGPDNEQFF.

The chain is built from TRBV27 and TRBJ2-5, with D unresolved. The CDR3 is 12 residues long. Deletions cut 1 base from V and 5 bases from J, with 5 bases between. CDR1 is MNHEY and CDR2 is SMNVEV in the germline V gene (reference sequence). The CDR3 bases are TGTGCCAGCAGTTTATACCGGGAGACCCAGTACTTC. Its translation is CASSLYRETQYF.

Many counts were recorded for this clonotype. The chain combines TRBV28 with TRBJ2-3; TRBD1 matches 7 bases. The trim removed 11 bases at V and 4 bases at J, leaving 18 bases unmatched. The CDR3 is made up of 16 amino acids. Germline loops: CDR1 MDHEN, CDR2 SYDVKM. CDR3 residues: CAAIPWETGSPDTQYF. Here the CDR3 DNA reads TGTGCCGCAATCCCTTGGGAGACAGGGTCGCCAGATACGCAGTATTTT.

This chain connects TRBV27 to TRBJ1-5, with D maybe TRBD1 (6 bases). The CDR3 extends over 16 amino acids. Germline CDR1 MNHEY, CDR2 SMNVEV (reference sequence). Trimming cost V 1 base and J 0 bases, with 10 bases left between them. The CDR3 loop is CASSLWGADSNQPQHF. Written as DNA, the CDR3 is TGTGCCAGCAGTTTATGGGGGGCGGATAGCAATCAGCCCCAGCATTTT.

The chain employs TRBV6-5 and TRBJ1-4, with a tentative D call TRBD1 (6 bases). This CDR3 spans 15 amino acids. Germline V CDR1 and CDR2: MNHEY, SVGAGI. V was shortened by 5 bases and J by 6 bases, with 16 bases between the two germline ends. This CDR3 is CASSATTGYDEKLFF. The CDR3 nucleotides are TGTGCCAGCAGTGCGACGACAGGCTACGATGAAAAACTGTTTTTT.

The sample holds a few counts of this clonotype. J is TRBJ1-1 and V is TRBV12-3 or TRBV12-4; D not resolved. The CDR3 loop spans 12 amino acids. V dropped 6 bases and J dropped 4 bases, with 9 bases sitting between them. The CDR3 spells CASRKTGTEAFF. Here the CDR3 DNA reads TGTGCCAGCAGGAAGACTGGCACTGAAGCTTTCTTT.

This chain links TRBV10-3 with TRBJ2-7, with D tentatively TRBD2 (6 bases). The CDR3 has 13 amino acids. Germline V gene data show CDR1 as ENHRY and CDR2 as SYGVKD. Trimming left V 10 bases short and J 3 bases short, with 16 bases between. The CDR3 region is CASQPRENYEQYF. For the CDR3, the DNA is TGTGCCAGCCAACCTCGGGAGAACTACGAGCAGTACTTC.

In nucleotides, the CDR3 is TGTGCCAGCACCCTGAGGGCGGGAGGGACCTACAATGAGCAGTTCTTC. It is translated as CASTLRAGGTYNEQFF. The rearrangement joins TRBV7-9 to TRBJ2-1, with TRBD2 matching over 9 bases. The CDR3 has 16 amino acids. V shed 7 bases and J 2 bases; nucleotides not matched to a gene: 9. Germline V gene data show CDR1 as SEHNR and CDR2 as FQNEAQ (reference sequence).

The table lists this clonotype with a few counts. The chain is built from TRBV28 and TRBJ1-2, with 7 bases fitting TRBD1. V shed 5 bases, J shed 5 bases, and the junction held 14 bases outside the gene matches. Germline-derived CDR1 and CDR2 are MDHEN and SYDVKM. This CDR3 region has 16 residues. The CDR3 sequence: CASSPQIPDRIYGYTF. As DNA, the CDR3 is TGTGCCAGCAGTCCTCAAATCCCGGACAGGATATATGGCTACACCTTC.

This clonotype was found a few times. This chain connects TRBV28 to TRBJ2-2; either TRBD1 or TRBD2 may supply D (5 bases each). Trimming left V 6 bases short and J 4 bases short, with 15 bases between. The CDR3 extends over 15 amino acids. Germline lookup yields CDR1 MDHEN and CDR2 SYDVKM. CDR3 sequence: CASSPYPGTTGELFF. CDR3 nucleotide sequence: TGTGCCAGCAGCCCATACCCAGGGACCACCGGGGAGCTGTTTTTT.

The sample holds a few counts of this clonotype. This rearrangement joins TRBV6-6 to TRBJ2-6; a weak D match, TRBD2 (6 bases). Germline CDR1 MNHNY, CDR2 SVGAGI (reference sequence). V dropped 2 bases and J dropped 0 bases, with 8 bases sitting between them. The CDR3 runs 16 residues. Here the CDR3 DNA reads TGTGCCAGCAGTTACGGGGGGAGCTCTGGGGCCAACGTCCTGACTTTC. It yields the protein CASSYGGSSGANVLTF.

This chain joins TRBV28 and TRBJ1-2; 9 bases align to TRBD1. This CDR3 region has 14 residues. V dropped 1 base and J dropped 6; count of bases not matched to a gene: 3. Germline V gene data show CDR1 as MDHEN and CDR2 as SYDVKM. CDR3 protein: CASSLLRTGDGYTF. The CDR3 DNA reads as TGTGCCAGCAGTTTATTAAGGACAGGGGATGGCTACACCTTC.

In its sample, this clonotype was seen a few times. V is TRBV7-9 and J is TRBJ2-1; TRBD2 is a possible D gene (7 bases). Germline CDR1 is SEHNR and CDR2 is FQNEAQ (reference sequence). The CDR3 is 17 amino acids. Trimming took off 5 bases at V and 8 bases at J, with 25 bases between the two ends. The CDR3 here is CASSPGAGRPGLDEQFF. The CDR3 nucleotides read TGTGCCAGCAGCCCGGGGGCCGGGAGGCCTGGGTTAGATGAGCAGTTCTTC.